Listed below are T cell receptor beta chains from one sample, sequenced in a study of shared clonotypes between healthy human individuals. Produced via immunoSEQ multiplex PCR; TCRdb's table is partial and in-frame only. The sample yields about 2.1 million clones, roughly 95% seen once. The material sequenced was naive CD8+ T cells from PBMCs. These receptors were collected from a man in his late teens or twenties in good health. Some clones in this sample may be carry-over from other donors' samples. The CDR3 runs from the conserved cysteine through the conserved F or W. D genes are given only for firm matches. Where a row states a size, it is once, few, many or the class of an expanded clone; other rows omit it.

>TRBJ2-7|.|TRBD1|TRBV4-1
TGCGCCAGCAGCCAGGGACAGGGTTCCTCCTACGAGCAGTACTTC
CASSQGQGSSYEQYF
>TRBJ2-7|.|TRBD1|TRBV10-3
TGTGCCATCAGTGGGACAGGGGGCGAGCAGTACTTC
CAISGTGGEQYF
>TRBJ2-2|.|.|TRBV28
TGTGCCAGCACCCGGGGGCTAACCGGGGAGCTGTTTTTT
CASTRGLTGELFF
>TRBJ2-5|.|TRBD2|TRBV5-6
TGTGCCAGCAGCTCGCGAGCGGGAGGGCCTTTAGAGACCCAGTACTTC
CASSSRAGGPLETQYF
>TRBJ2-7|.|.|TRBV27
TGTGCCAGCAGTTTAAGGAGGGCATCCCCCTACGAGCAGTACTTC
CASSLRRASPYEQYF
>TRBJ2-1|.|.|TRBV29-1
TGCAGCGTTGTGACGTCCTTATACAATGAGCAGTTCTTC
CSVVTSLYNEQFF
>TRBJ2-7|.|.|TRBV5-6
TGTGCCAGCAGCTCACGGGCCGGGGCTCTTTACGAGCAGTACTTC
CASSSRAGALYEQYF
>TRBJ1-2|.|TRBD1|TRBV19
TGTGCCAGTAGTATGTACCAGTTGACAGGGAATGGCTACACCTTC
CASSMYQLTGNGYTF
>TRBJ1-5|.|.|TRBV15
TGTGCCACCAGCCCTACCGGACGGCGGGCCTATAGCAATCAGCCCCAGCATTTT
CATSPTGRRAYSNQPQHF
>TRBJ2-5|.|.|TRBV28
TGTGCCAGCAGTCCACACCAGGGGATCCAACAAGAGACCCAGTACTTC
CASSPHQGIQQETQYF
>TRBJ2-3|.|.|TRBV15
TGTGCCACCAGCAGAGGGGGGGGCCATAAAGATACGCAGTATTTT
CATSRGGGHKDTQYF
>TRBJ1-5|.|.|TRBV27
TGTGCCAGCAGTCCCTTTTCAAAAGGGGGTGAAACCCAGCATTTT
CASSPFSKGGETQHF
>TRBJ2-1|.|TRBD2|TRBV19
TGTGCCAGCCGAGCACAGCGGGAGTCGAATGAGCAGTTCTTC
CASRAQRESNEQFF
>TRBJ2-7|.|TRBD2|TRBV27
TGTGCCAGCAGTTTCCTGGCCAGCGGGAGTCTCGAGCAGTACTTC
CASSFLASGSLEQYF
>TRBJ2-7|once|.|TRBV4-1
TGCGCCAGCAGCGTTCCGCGGGGGACAGCGTCCTACGAGCAGTACTTC
CASSVPRGTASYEQYF
>TRBJ2-7|.|.|TRBV7-9
TGTGCCAGCAGCCTAGGTGCCGAGCAGTACTTC
CASSLGAEQYF